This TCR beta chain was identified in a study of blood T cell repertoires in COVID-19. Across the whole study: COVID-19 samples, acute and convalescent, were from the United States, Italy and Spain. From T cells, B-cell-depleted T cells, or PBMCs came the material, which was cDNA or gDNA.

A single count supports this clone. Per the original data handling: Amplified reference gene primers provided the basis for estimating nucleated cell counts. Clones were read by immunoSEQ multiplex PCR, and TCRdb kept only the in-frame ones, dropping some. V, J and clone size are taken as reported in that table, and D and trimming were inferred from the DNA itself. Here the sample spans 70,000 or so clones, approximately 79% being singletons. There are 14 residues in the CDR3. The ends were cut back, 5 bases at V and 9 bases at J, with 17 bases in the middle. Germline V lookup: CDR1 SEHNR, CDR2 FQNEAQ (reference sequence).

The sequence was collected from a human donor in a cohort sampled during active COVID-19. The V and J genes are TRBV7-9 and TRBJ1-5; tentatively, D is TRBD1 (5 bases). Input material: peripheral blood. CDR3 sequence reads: CASSDGTWGGPQHF. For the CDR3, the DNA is TGTGCCAGCAGCGACGGGACCTGGGGGGGGCCCCAGCATTTT.